The sequence of this T cell receptor (beta chain) was determined in a study of cytomegalovirus exposure and HLA in healthy donors (dated by TCRdb to the late 2010s). Some background on the complete study: An earlier analysis of approximately 590 of the donors reported approximately 300 Gb of sequence data and 117 million unique TCR beta sequences from roughly 200 million T cells. An early release covering 500 to 750 HLA-typed donors comprised 300 to 350 gigabases of sequencing data and approximately 85 million unique TCR sequences. The genetic ancestry cluster associated with self-reported Caucasian donors included 65% to 90% of the 300 to 450 genotyped donors. The study was designed to test whether signatures of past pathogen exposure could be identified by cataloging public T cell receptors. The study used immunosequencing to profile the T cell repertoires of more than 650 subjects and linked those repertoires to cytomegalovirus serostatus. Along with the roughly 670-subject first cohort, a separate validation cohort of roughly 110 different subjects was used. To predict cytomegalovirus infection status, the study combined high-throughput TCR immunosequencing, statistical association of individual TCRs with disease status, and machine learning. A later analysis re-examined previously published TCR beta repertoires from around 670 donors and added high-resolution HLA genotyping to investigate patterns of TCR occurrence. In the later analysis, no new phenotypic data were used to find candidate immune exposures; instead, reliance was placed on TCR beta sequences and their occurrence across donors. In an earlier analysis of 500 to 650 of the donors, high-throughput TCR beta sequencing was used to judge whether each TCR beta V gene segment behaved as functional or pseudogenic. Donor age, sex, ethnicity and CMV serostatus were collected together with the repertoire data. Genome-wide SNP genotypes for about 55% of the 666 donors were used in a later genetic analysis, which treated that subset as a discovery cohort. Every discovery cohort repertoire had been produced on one sequencing platform. HLA typing included class I and class II loci at four-digit resolution. Typing coverage varied by locus: 629-630 donors for A, B, C, DRB1 and DQB1; under 550 for DQA1; over 600 for DPA1; around 450 for DPB1. Four to six DR-DQ haplotypes were handled as single units for association and clustering because linkage in the cohort was strong. Among about 410 genotyped donors of the cohort, an average of around 220,000 unique TCR beta nucleotide sequences was sequenced per donor, of which 15% to 20% were non-productive. Here is what the overall study found, with its caveats: Linkage disequilibrium might explain the correlated functional status among segregating V segments, but an unknown experimental factor could not be excluded. The study gave a list of more than 150 TCR beta chains associated with cytomegalovirus. A few of the identified cytomegalovirus-associated TCR beta chains were confirmed in vitro to be specific for cytomegalovirus antigens. The authors suggested that the approach could potentially be extended to other disease states and immunological phenotypes. In this cohort, only TCR beta chains were sequenced, and detectable features were limited by the absence of alpha or paired-chain data. A later analysis found that TCR association rates varied across HLA loci, with DRB1 alleles showing the most associated TCRs and HLA-C alleles the fewest. Because HLA typing was missing for some donors at each locus, association tests included only the typed subset. While some public TCRs were present in many individuals, most TCR sequences turned up only very rarely across donors. Most CMV-associated TCR beta chains appeared to be HLA-restricted in a later analysis, and the HLA associations seemed to be driven largely by CMV exposure. A group of highly shared sequence variants was considered likely to be a technical artifact of the sequencing pipeline. Compared with the roughly 670-donor mean, donors in an Asian-associated ancestry cluster had fewer N-insertions in productive TCRs, according to a later genetic analysis. Immune exposure information for the cohort was limited to CMV serostatus. A further reported finding was that TCR beta sequences accurately predicted the HLA-A and HLA-B alleles for most subjects in the first cohort. Presence/absence analyses assumed roughly uniform sequencing depth across donors, an assumption that may not hold. V-gene and J-gene trimming of TCR beta chains was associated with a missense DCLRE1C variant in a later genetic analysis, and the association was replicated in an independent cohort. In an earlier analysis of some 500 of the donors, most TCR beta V segments were observed in productive rearrangements about 87% or about 30% of the time, broadly matching IMGT annotations. Some IMGT-functional V segments, including TRBV6-2 and TRBV6-3, could not be told apart with the 87-base-pair reads, so those segments were excluded. Because counts were too low, roughly 18 rarely observed V segments, including chromosome 9 orphons, were left out of the earlier analysis of about 620 of the donors. Specific HLA alleles were associated with more than 15,000 TCR beta sequences at a false discovery rate of 0.05 in a later analysis. Several of the top co-occurrence clusters appeared to be linked to parvovirus B19, influenza, CMV and Epstein-Barr virus, according to a later analysis. When HLA alleles, especially DR and DQ, strongly co-occurred, TCR associations were difficult to assign to individual alleles. In a later analysis, HLA-associated TCR beta chains showed more clonal expansion and lower generation probabilities than non-associated chains that were equally common. Cytomegalovirus status was reported to be diagnosed by the classifier with high specificity and sensitivity in both the original and validation cohorts.

The cohort comprised fewer than 750 healthy bone marrow donors. At the time of sampling, all cohort members were nominally healthy, though unrecorded immune exposures were likely present. The donor was CMV seropositive and belonged to the group of about 290 seropositive cohort members. A peripheral blood sample was provided by each donor, and peripheral blood mononuclear cells were used for TCR beta sequencing. Genomic DNA was extracted from the blood cell samples with the Qiagen DNeasy Blood Extraction Kit. Libraries were prepared through the immunoSEQ multiplex PCR assay. For the multiplex PCR, a mixture combining 60 forward primers for TCR Vbeta segments and 13 reverse primers for TCR Jbeta segments was used. A multiplex PCR assay on genomic DNA amplified the CDR3 region of rearranged TCR beta genes. The Illumina HiSeq System was used to sequence the amplified TCR beta libraries as 87-base-pair reads. Concerning the study's data processing: A later analysis counted tens of millions of unique TCR beta chains across the 650 to 800 repertoires, and around 9.9 million of these chains were shared by at least two donors. Raw reads were error-corrected and collapsed into unique sequences with a nearest-neighbor algorithm that merged closely related sequences to remove PCR and sequencing errors. CDR3 sequences were aligned to IMGT reference sequences to assign V, D and J gene segments. Each retained sequence needed at least a six-nucleotide match to both a V gene segment and a J gene segment. A rearrangement was called productive if the CDR3 had no stop codons and remained in frame with V and J, and every other rearrangement was called non-productive. Following IMGT convention, CDR3 was defined as the stretch from the second conserved V-encoded cysteine up to the conserved J-encoded phenylalanine. In an earlier analysis of more than 550 of the donors, sequences lacking an unambiguous match to a single V gene segment were excluded. In an earlier analysis of 500 to 750 of the donors, V segments were called functional above 56.7% productive rearrangements and were called segregating when the between-donor standard deviation exceeded 5%. A statistical classification framework was developed to diagnose cytomegalovirus status using the catalog of TCR beta chain sequences. V and J gene assignment, in a later analysis, came from comparing TCR nucleotide sequences with IMGT/GENE-DB human TR gene sequences. The TCRdist pipeline was used in a later analysis to assign CDR3 sequences and most-parsimonious VDJ recombination scenarios. In a later analysis, each TCR beta chain was defined by its CDR3 amino acid sequence together with its V-gene family, and reads lacking a unique V-gene family were excluded. As a way to deal with suspected cross-contamination and a sequencing artifact, a later analysis dropped 450 to 700 nucleotide sequences that were highly shared and had low generation probability. For each public chain, a later analysis derived a clonal expansion index from normalized ranks of inferred template counts within each repertoire. In a later analysis, generation probabilities were computed using a VDJ recombination model fitted to out-of-frame rearrangements, and the results were checked against IGoR. In a later analysis, hypergeometric tests were used to score TCR-TCR, TCR-HLA and TCR-CMV co-occurrence, with a repertoire-size bias correction applied to TCR pairs. To estimate false discovery rates, a later analysis permuted the HLA or CMV assignments 20 times. A later analysis grouped co-occurring TCRs with DBSCAN, adding TCRdist sequence similarity when clustering within HLA-allele-positive subsets. Co-occurrence clustering excluded repertoires with fewer than 30,000 or more than 120,000 public chains, plus five with anomalous nucleotide sharing. Here the immuneACCESS table is served through TCRdb, limited to in-frame sequences with V and J called. Missing clones are a known gap in these copies; in checked studies unresolved V genes cover under half, and the rest lacks a known reason. Clonal size and the V and J genes are those of that table, whereas D and trimming came from the DNA. This sample comprises 150,000 to 200,000 clones, 70% to 80% of them detected only once. Around 2.3% of the sample belongs to the ten largest clones.

On this clone: Its antigen is not yet known. Base-call qualities are not available, and no considerably larger clone is one nucleotide away.

The germline V and J ends show losses of 1 base and 2 bases respectively, and no gene match explains 5 bases of the junction. The germline V gene encodes CDR1 SGHRS and CDR2 YFSETQ. From cysteine to phenylalanine, the CDR3 is 17 amino acids long. Only CDR3 DNA is held: 51 bases, read in frame from base 1. Sequenced: PBMCs. The receptor chain draws on TRBV5-1 and TRBJ2-3; 12 junctional bases match TRBD2. This TCR came from a man between 45 and 60 years old in good health and CMV-seropositive. CDR3 loop: CASSLSSGGADTDTQYF. The DNA sequence is TGCGCCAGCAGCTTGTCTAGCGGGGGGGCTGACACAGATACGCAGTATTTT.